This entry is about one T cell receptor (beta chain). The repertoire was sequenced with immunoSEQ multiplex PCR; TCRdb's copy has only in-frame clones and lacks some. The table records 1.6 million or so clones, approximately 96% of them present only once. The CDR3 length is 17 residues. The junction had 7 bases not matched to a gene; V was cut back by 4 bases and J by 5 bases. Looked up from germline, CDR1 is MNHEY and CDR2 is SMNVEV (reference sequence). This entry is derived from a study of shared clonotypes between healthy human individuals. Material for sequencing was naive CD4+ T cells sorted from blood. Subset defined: CD45RA+ positively selected. This sequence joins TRBV27 and TRBJ2-1; 14 positions match TRBD2. The TCR originated in a man aged 25-45 years in good health. The CDR3 nucleotides read TGTGCCAGCAGTTCGCCGGGACTAGCGGGAGAGAACAATGAGCAGTTCTTC. Translation: CASSSPGLAGENNEQFF.